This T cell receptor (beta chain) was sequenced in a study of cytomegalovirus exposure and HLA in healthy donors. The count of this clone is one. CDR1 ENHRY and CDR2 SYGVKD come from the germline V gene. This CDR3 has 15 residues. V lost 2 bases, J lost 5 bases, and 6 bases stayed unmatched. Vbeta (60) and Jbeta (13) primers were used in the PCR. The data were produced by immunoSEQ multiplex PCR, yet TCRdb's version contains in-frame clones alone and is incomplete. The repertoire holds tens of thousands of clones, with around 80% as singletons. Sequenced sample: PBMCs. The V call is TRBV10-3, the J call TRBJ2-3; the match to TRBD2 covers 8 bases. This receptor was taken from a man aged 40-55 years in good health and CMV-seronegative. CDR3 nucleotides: TGTGCCATCAGTGAGGAGGCGGGAGGTGTAGATACGCAGTATTTT. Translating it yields CAISEEAGGVDTQYF.